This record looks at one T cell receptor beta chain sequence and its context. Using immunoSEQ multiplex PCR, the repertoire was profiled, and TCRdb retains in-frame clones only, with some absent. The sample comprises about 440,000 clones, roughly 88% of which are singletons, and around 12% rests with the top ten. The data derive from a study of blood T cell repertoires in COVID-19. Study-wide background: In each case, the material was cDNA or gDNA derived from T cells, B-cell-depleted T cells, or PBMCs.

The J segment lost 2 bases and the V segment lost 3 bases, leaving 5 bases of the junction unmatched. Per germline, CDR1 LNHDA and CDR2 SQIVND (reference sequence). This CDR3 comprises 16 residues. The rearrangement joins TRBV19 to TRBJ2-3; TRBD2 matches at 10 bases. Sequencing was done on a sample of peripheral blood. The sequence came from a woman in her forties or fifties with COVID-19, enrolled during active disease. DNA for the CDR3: TGTGCCAGTAGTATCGGGCTAGCGGGGGACACAGATACGCAGTATTTT. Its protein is CASSIGLAGDTDTQYF.